Below, 22 T cell receptor beta chains from the same sample are listed, as sequenced in a study of T cells expressing NK-cell markers. TCRdb processed the 5' RACE reads again and assigns one entry to each CDR3 protein, with no DNA. This sample contains about 260,000 distinct CDR3 sequences. Sequencing was performed on blood T cells: a sorted CD56 or NKG2C T cell subset, CD4+ or CD8+ T cells, or bulk PBMC T cells (not recorded which). These receptors were collected from a woman between 18 and 70 years old in good health.

V and J are TRBV2 and TRBJ1-5; without DNA, the TCRdb call of TRBD1 cannot be checked. CDR1 SNHLY and CDR2 FYNNEI come from the germline V gene. The CDR3 is 13 residues long. The CDR3 reads CASSESRDQPQHF.

This chain joins TRBV7-2 and TRBJ1-5; as DNA is missing, the TRBD1 call by TCRdb cannot be tested. Germline loops: CDR1 SGHTA, CDR2 FQGNSA. The CDR3 runs 12 residues. The CDR3 is CASSLQGRPQHF. Complete variable domain (other parts from reference TRBV7-2 and TRBJ1-5): GAGVSQSPSNKVTEKGKDVELRCDPISGHTALYWYRQSLGQGLEFLIYFQGNSAPDKSGLPSDRFSAERTGGSVSTLTIQRTQQEDSAVYLCASSLQGRPQHFGDGTRLSIL.

The V call is TRBV6-1, the J call TRBJ2-6; TCRdb outputs TRBD1, but without DNA this stays unchecked. The CDR3 length is 17 residues. CDR1 MNHNS and CDR2 SASEGT come from the germline V gene. The CDR3 sequence is CASSEYQGEAGANVLTF.

The chain is built from TRBV6-4 and TRBJ2-1; TCRdb returns TRBD2, unconfirmable since there is no DNA. Germline CDR1 reads MRHNA; CDR2 reads SNTAGT. The CDR3 is made up of 15 amino acids. The CDR3 sequence is CASSDSSGGRLGQFF.

The V and J genes are TRBV7-8 and TRBJ1-5; TCRdb selects TRBD1, and the lack of DNA leaves this call unchecked. The CDR3 totals 16 residues. Germline V gene lookup returns CDR1 SGHVS and CDR2 FQNEAQ. CDR3 sequence reads: CASSFEGQGFNQPQHF.

The chain couples TRBV6-1 to TRBJ2-7; checking the TCRdb D call of TRBD1 is not possible without DNA. Germline V gene sequence: CDR1 MNHNS, CDR2 SASEGT. The CDR3 length is 13 residues. This CDR3 is CASRSGQGNEQYF.

The chain recombines TRBV3-1 with TRBJ2-7; lacking DNA, the TRBD2 call made by TCRdb goes unchecked. This CDR3 spans 15 amino acids. The germline gives CDR1 LGHDT, CDR2 YNNKEL (reference sequence). The CDR3 loop is CASSQEGLAELEQYF.

This chain uses TRBV20-1 with TRBJ2-1; TCRdb names TRBD1, which stays unverified in the absence of DNA. Germline V gene sequence: CDR1 DFQATT, CDR2 SNEGSKA (reference sequence). This CDR3 comprises 13 residues. This CDR3 reads CSARVTGLNEQFF.

The chain couples TRBV20-1 to TRBJ2-4; the TCRdb call, TRBD1, lacks DNA for checking. The CDR3 totals 12 residues. CDR1 is DFQATT, CDR2 SNEGSKA, per germline (reference sequence). This CDR3 reads CRPRLAKNIQYF.

The rearrangement uses TRBV11-2 and TRBJ2-5. Germline CDR1 SGHAT, CDR2 FQNNGV. This CDR3 contains 13 residues. CDR3 sequence reads: CASSSDDFQTQYF.

This chain joins TRBV12-3 or TRBV12-4 and TRBJ2-1; TCRdb indicates TRBD2, and absent DNA this call remains unverified. There are 15 residues in the CDR3. The CDR3: CASSFDVALYNEQFF.

The chain carries TRBV11-2 and TRBJ2-4; TCRdb reports TRBD1, a call that lacks DNA to check it against. The CDR3 is 16 amino acids. Germline V CDR1 and CDR2: SGHAT, FQNNGV. CDR3 protein: CASSLRQALAKNIQYF.

The chain is built from TRBV7-2 and TRBJ2-5. This CDR3 contains 13 residues. Germline-derived CDR1 and CDR2 are SGHTA and FQGNSA. The CDR3 protein is CASSLALEETQYF. Full variable domain (rest looked up from reference TRBV7-2 and TRBJ2-5): GAGVSQSPSNKVTEKGKDVELRCDPISGHTALYWYRQSLGQGLEFLIYFQGNSAPDKSGLPSDRFSAERTGGSVSTLTIQRTQQEDSAVYLCASSLALEETQYFGPGTRLLVL.

This rearrangement joins TRBV20-1 to TRBJ1-1. The length of the CDR3 is 14 residues. The germline V gene encodes CDR1 DFQATT and CDR2 SNEGSKA (reference sequence). The CDR3 is CSARGALADTEAFF.

The rearrangement links TRBV15 to TRBJ2-5; absent DNA, TCRdb's TRBD1 call cannot be checked. CDR3 length: 17 amino acids. CDR1 and CDR2 from the germline V gene are LNHNV and YYDKDF (reference sequence). This chain's CDR3 is CATSRDFGKGRLETQYF.

The chain couples TRBV28 to TRBJ1-3; without DNA, the TCRdb call of TRBD1 cannot be checked. The germline V gene has CDR1 MDHEN and CDR2 SYDVKM. CDR3 length: 15 amino acids. The CDR3 spells CASSLRDRRLNTIYF.

This sequence joins TRBV12-3 or TRBV12-4 and TRBJ2-2; the TCRdb call, TRBD1, lacks DNA for checking. The CDR3 runs to 14 residues. The CDR3 protein is CASSTTQGAGELFF.

The chain links TRBV5-6 to TRBJ2-3; TCRdb proposes TRBD2, but this gene call is untestable without DNA. The V gene's germline CDR1 is SGHDT and CDR2 YYEEEE. CDR3 length: 14 amino acids. CDR3 residues: CASSLSGARDTQYF. The whole variable domain, filled in from reference TRBV5-6 and TRBJ2-3, reads DAGVTQSPTHLIKTRGQQVTLRCSPKSGHDTVSWYQQALGQGPQFIFQYYEEEERQRGNFPDRFSGHQFPNYSSELNVNALLLGDSALYLCASSLSGARDTQYFGPGTRLTVL.

The chain is built from TRBV12-3 or TRBV12-4 and TRBJ1-5; the TRBD1 assignment by TCRdb is unverifiable without DNA. The CDR3 has 16 amino acids. CDR3 amino acids: CASRGKGRQGSQPQHF.

V and J are TRBV3-1 and TRBJ1-2. This CDR3 comprises 13 residues. Germline V gene lookup returns CDR1 LGHDT and CDR2 YNNKEL (reference sequence). The CDR3 reads CASSQGGPYGYTF.

The V gene is TRBV7-2, the J gene TRBJ2-3; TCRdb selects TRBD2, and the lack of DNA leaves this call unchecked. CDR1 SGHTA and CDR2 FQGNSA come from the germline V gene. The CDR3 length is 15 residues. The CDR3 here is CASSSWTSGIDTQYF. Filled out from reference TRBV7-2 and TRBJ2-3, the complete variable domain reads GAGVSQSPSNKVTEKGKDVELRCDPISGHTALYWYRQSLGQGLEFLIYFQGNSAPDKSGLPSDRFSAERTGGSVSTLTIQRTQQEDSAVYLCASSSWTSGIDTQYFGPGTRLTVL.

V is TRBV5-6 and J is TRBJ1-5. The V gene's germline CDR1 is SGHDT and CDR2 YYEEEE. This CDR3 spans 14 amino acids. The CDR3 reads CASSSGTAAGPQHF.